The present entry profiles one TCR beta chain with its context. Its antigen is currently unknown. This sample was taken from a study of cytomegalovirus exposure and HLA in healthy donors. Study-wide results and limits: Later examination showed HLA-associated TCR beta chains had greater clonal expansion than equally common others.

Amplification used 60 Vbeta primers and 13 Jbeta primers. TCRdb's table, derived via immunoSEQ multiplex PCR, lists solely in-frame clones and lacks some. The profile shows around 91,000 clones, approximately 84% of them singletons. Sequencing was performed on PBMCs. The source is a young man in good health and CMV-seronegative.

CDR3 sequence: CASSTSTEQFF. For the CDR3, the DNA is TGTGCCAGCAGCACTAGCACAGAGCAGTTCTTC. The rearrangement joins TRBV7-6 to TRBJ2-1; tentative D call: TRBD2 (6 bases). CDR3 length: 11 amino acids. V was shortened by 5 bases and J by 10 bases, with 9 bases between the two germline ends. The V gene's germline CDR1 is SGHVS and CDR2 FNYEAQ.